The subject of this entry is one T cell receptor (beta chain). As yet, its antigen is unknown. Treatment in this sample: oral pan-JAK inhibitor, 5-10 mg twice daily. V shed 2 bases and J 0 bases; nucleotides not matched to a gene: 8. This CDR3 spans 18 amino acids. Reverse transcribed after extraction, RNA yielded cDNA as the sequencing template. Measured with immunoSEQ multiplex PCR; TCRdb has only the in-frame clones, and not every one. Here the sample spans under 150,000 clones, roughly four fifths being singletons. This record comes from a study of CD8+ T cells in alopecia areata. Overall study results and limits: Only a single nonresponder existed, so baseline CD8+ expansion links stay unclear.

The chain links TRBV23-1 to TRBJ1-5; TRBD1 agrees at 9 bases. Being an ORF, TRBV23-1 has a function that is uncertain. The source of this sequence is a human donor with alopecia areata. Sequenced material: CD8+ T cells sorted from blood, taken at week 4, from a patient treated with tofacitinib. CDR3 sequence: CASSQRRDREDSNQPQHF. CDR3 coding DNA: TGCGCCAGCAGTCAAAGACGGGACAGGGAAGATAGCAATCAGCCCCAGCATTTT.